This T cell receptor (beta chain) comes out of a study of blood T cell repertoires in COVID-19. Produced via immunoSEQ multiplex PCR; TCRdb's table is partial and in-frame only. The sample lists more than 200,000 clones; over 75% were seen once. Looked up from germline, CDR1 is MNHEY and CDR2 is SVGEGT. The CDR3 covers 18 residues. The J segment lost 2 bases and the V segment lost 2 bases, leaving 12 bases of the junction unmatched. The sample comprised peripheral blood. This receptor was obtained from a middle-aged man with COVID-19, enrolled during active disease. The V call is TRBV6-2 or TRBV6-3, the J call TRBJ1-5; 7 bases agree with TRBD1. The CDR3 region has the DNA TGTGCCAGCAGTTACCCCCCGGGAGGGGGCGACGGCAATCAGCCCCAGCATTTT. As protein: CASSYPPGGGDGNQPQHF.